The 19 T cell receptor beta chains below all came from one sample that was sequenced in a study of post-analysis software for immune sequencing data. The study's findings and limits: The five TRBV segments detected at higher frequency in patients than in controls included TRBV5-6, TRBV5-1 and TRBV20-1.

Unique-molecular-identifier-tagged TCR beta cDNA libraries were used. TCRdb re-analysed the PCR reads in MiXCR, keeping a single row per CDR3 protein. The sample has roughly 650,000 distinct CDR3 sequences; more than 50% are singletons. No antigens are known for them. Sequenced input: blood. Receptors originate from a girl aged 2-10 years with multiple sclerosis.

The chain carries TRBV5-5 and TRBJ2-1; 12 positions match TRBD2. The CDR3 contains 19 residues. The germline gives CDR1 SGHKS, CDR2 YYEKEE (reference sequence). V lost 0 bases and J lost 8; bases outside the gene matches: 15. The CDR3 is CASSLDWGTSGPRGDEQFF. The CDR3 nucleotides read TGTGCCAGCAGCTTGGATTGGGGGACTAGCGGGCCGAGGGGCGATGAGCAGTTCTTC.

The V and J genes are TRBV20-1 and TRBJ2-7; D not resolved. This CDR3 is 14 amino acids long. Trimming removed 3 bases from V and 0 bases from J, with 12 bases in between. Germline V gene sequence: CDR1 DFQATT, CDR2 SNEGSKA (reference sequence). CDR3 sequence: CSASQRASSYEQYF. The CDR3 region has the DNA TGCAGTGCTAGTCAGCGTGCTAGCTCCTACGAGCAGTACTTC.

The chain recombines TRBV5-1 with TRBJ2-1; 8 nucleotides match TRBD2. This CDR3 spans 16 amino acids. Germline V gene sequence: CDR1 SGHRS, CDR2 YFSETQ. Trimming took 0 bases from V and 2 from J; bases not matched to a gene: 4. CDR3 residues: CASSLAPGGTYNEQFF. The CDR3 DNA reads TGCGCCAGCAGCTTGGCCCCGGGAGGGACCTACAATGAGCAGTTCTTC. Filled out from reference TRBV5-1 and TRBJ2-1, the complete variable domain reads KAGVTQTPRYLIKTRGQQVTLSCSPISGHRSVSWYQQTPGQGLQFLFEYFSETQRNKGNFPGRFSGRQFSNSRSEMNVSTLELGDSALYLCASSLAPGGTYNEQFFGPGTRLTVL.

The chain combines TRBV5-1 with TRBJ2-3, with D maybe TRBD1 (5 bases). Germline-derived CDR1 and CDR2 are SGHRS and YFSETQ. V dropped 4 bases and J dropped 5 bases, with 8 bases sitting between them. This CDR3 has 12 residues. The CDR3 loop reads CASSLDKDTQYF. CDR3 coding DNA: TGCGCCAGCAGCCTGGACAAAGATACGCAGTATTTT.

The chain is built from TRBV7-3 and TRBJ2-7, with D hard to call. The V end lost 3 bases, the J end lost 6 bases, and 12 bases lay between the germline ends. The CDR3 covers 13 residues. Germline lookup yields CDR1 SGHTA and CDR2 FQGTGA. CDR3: CASSFSQWGEQYF. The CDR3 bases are TGTGCCAGCAGCTTTAGTCAGTGGGGCGAGCAGTACTTC.

The CDR3 loop reads CASSLALLEQFF. CDR3 nucleotides: TGTGCCAGCAGCTTGGCTTTGCTCGAGCAGTTCTTC. The rearrangement uses TRBV5-6 and TRBJ2-1; no firm D call. The CDR3 length is 12 residues. The V gene's germline CDR1 is SGHDT and CDR2 YYEEEE. V was shortened by 0 bases and J by 10 bases, with 8 bases between the two germline ends.

CDR3 residues: CASSPPPTDYNEQFF. As DNA, the CDR3 is TGTGCCAGCAGTCCCCCTCCGACAGATTACAATGAGCAGTTCTTC. The chain combines TRBV11-2 with TRBJ2-1, with D possibly matching TRBD1 (5 bases). V was cut by 6 bases and J by 4 bases, with 16 bases left in between. The CDR3 totals 15 residues. Germline V gives CDR1 SGHAT, CDR2 FQNNGV.

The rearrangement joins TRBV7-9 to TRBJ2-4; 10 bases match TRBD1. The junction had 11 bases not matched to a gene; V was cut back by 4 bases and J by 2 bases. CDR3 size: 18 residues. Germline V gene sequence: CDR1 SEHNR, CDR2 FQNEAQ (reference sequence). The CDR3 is CASSSTGGSLLSKNIQYF. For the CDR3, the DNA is TGTGCCAGCAGCTCGACAGGGGGCTCCCTGTTATCCAAAAACATTCAGTACTTC.

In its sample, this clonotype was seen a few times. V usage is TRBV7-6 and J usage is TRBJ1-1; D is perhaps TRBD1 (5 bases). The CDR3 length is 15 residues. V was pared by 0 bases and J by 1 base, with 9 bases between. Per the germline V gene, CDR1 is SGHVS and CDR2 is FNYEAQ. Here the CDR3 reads CASSLAWGENTEAFF. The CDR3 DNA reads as TGTGCCAGCAGCTTAGCGTGGGGCGAGAACACTGAAGCTTTCTTT. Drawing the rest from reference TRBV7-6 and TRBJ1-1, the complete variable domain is GAGVSQSPRYKVTKRGQDVALRCDPISGHVSLYWYRQALGQGPEFLTYFNYEAQQDKSGLPNDRFSAERPEGSISTLTIQRTEQRDSAMYRCASSLAWGENTEAFFGQGTRLTVV.

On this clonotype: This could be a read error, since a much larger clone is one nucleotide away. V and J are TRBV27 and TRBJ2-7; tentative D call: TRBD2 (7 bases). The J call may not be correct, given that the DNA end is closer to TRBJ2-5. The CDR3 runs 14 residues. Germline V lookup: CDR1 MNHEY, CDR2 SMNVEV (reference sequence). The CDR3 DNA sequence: TGTGCCAGCAGCCAACAGGGAGGGCAAGAGACCCAGTACTTC. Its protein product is CASSQQGGQETQYF.

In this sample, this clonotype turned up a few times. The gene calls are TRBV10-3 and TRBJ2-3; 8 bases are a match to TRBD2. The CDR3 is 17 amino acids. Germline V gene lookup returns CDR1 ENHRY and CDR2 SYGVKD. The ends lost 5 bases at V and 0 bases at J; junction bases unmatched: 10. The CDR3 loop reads CAISHQIVAGSTDTQYF. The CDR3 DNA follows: TGTGCCATCAGTCACCAAATAGTAGCGGGAAGCACAGATACGCAGTATTTT.

CDR3 sequence (DNA): TGCAGTGCTAGGGGGGACGTGCAAGAGACCCAGTACTTC. It encodes CSARGDVQETQYF. The chain carries TRBV20-1 and TRBJ2-5; perhaps D is TRBD1 or TRBD2 (5 bases each). V lost 3 bases, J lost 2 bases, and 10 bases lay in between. The germline gives CDR1 DFQATT, CDR2 SNEGSKA (reference sequence). The CDR3 totals 13 residues.

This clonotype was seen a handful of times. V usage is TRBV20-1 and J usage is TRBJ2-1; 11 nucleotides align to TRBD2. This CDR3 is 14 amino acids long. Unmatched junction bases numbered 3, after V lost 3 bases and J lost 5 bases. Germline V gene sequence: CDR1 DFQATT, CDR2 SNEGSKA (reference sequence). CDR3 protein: CSASGTSGNNEQFF. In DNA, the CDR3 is TGCAGTGCTAGTGGGACTAGCGGAAACAATGAGCAGTTCTTC.

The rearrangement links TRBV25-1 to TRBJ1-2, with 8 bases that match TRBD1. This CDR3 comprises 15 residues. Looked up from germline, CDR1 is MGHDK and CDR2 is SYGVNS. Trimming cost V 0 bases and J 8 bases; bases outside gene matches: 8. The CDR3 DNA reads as TGTGCCAGCAGTGAATATAAAGGACAGGGAGGAGGCTACACCTTC. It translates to CASSEYKGQGGGYTF.

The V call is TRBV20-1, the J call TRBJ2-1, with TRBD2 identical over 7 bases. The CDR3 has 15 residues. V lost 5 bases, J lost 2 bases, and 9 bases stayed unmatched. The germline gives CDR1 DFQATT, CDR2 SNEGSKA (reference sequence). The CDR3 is CSAYPAGVAYNEQFF. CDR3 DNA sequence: TGCAGTGCTTACCCTGCGGGGGTGGCCTACAATGAGCAGTTCTTC.

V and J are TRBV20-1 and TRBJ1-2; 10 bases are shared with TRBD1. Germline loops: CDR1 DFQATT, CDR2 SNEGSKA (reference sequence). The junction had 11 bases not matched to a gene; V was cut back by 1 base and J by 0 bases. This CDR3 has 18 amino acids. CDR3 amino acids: CSARGGSTGTGANYGYTF. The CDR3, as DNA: TGCAGTGCTAGAGGAGGGAGTACCGGGACAGGGGCTAACTATGGCTACACCTTC.

The CDR3 bases are TGTGCCAGCCGACCCGGTGTTACCCTGAGCACAGATACGCAGTATTTT. Translation gives CASRPGVTLSTDTQYF. The chain combines TRBV27 with TRBJ2-3; D is unclear. The germline gives CDR1 MNHEY, CDR2 SMNVEV (reference sequence). This CDR3 has 16 amino acids. Trimming removed 8 bases from V and 0 bases from J, with 18 bases in between.

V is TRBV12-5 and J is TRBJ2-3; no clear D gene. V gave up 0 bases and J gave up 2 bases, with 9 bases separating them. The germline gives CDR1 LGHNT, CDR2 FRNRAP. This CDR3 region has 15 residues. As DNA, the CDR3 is TGTGCTAGTGGTTTGGTACGTAGAGCCACAGATACGCAGTATTTT. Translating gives CASGLVRRATDTQYF.

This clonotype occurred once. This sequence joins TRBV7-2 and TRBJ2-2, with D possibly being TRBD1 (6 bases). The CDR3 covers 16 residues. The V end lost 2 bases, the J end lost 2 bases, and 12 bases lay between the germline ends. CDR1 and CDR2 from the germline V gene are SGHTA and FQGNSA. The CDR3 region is CASSLFGDINTGELFF. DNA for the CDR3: TGTGCCAGCAGCTTATTCGGGGACATTAACACCGGGGAGCTGTTTTTT.